This TCR beta chain was sequenced for a study of radiotherapy plus CTLA-4 blockade in lung cancer. The wider study: The study recorded objective responses in approximately 19% of patients and disease control in about 30%. Findings and caveats of the study: It was early blood T cell clone dynamics, with interferon-beta, that reportedly best predicted response. Following radiotherapy plus ipilimumab, tumor-derived TCR clones expanded in the blood.

Chemo-refractory metastatic non-small-cell lung cancer patients were treated with focal radiation plus CTLA-4 blockade with ipilimumab. As concerns this clone: Its antigen remains unidentified.

The CDR3 totals 13 residues. Germline V gene sequence: CDR1 SEHNR, CDR2 FQNEAQ (reference sequence). V was shortened by 3 bases and J by 2 bases, with 5 bases between the two germline ends. Using immunoSEQ multiplex PCR, the repertoire was profiled, and TCRdb retains in-frame clones only, with some absent. The data show approximately 65,000 clones, 70% to 85% seen once. The TCR originated in a human donor with non-small cell lung cancer who had a complete response to radiotherapy plus ipilimumab. This chain uses TRBV7-9 with TRBJ1-3; D not resolved. The input for sequencing was peripheral blood, taken from a patient treated with radiotherapy plus ipilimumab. This CDR3 is CASSLGTGNTIYF. The DNA for the CDR3 is TGTGCCAGCAGCTTGGGGACTGGAAACACCATATATTTT.